These 28 T cell receptor beta chains originate from one sample sequenced in a study of PD-1 blockade in classical Hodgkin lymphoma. Some clones are missing from TCRdb's copy, which holds only in-frame ones; the method was immunoSEQ multiplex PCR. The sample contains about 60,000 clones, roughly 89% of which appear only once. Time point specified: cycle 4 day 1 (C4D1), after 6 weeks of nivolumab. Every single patient, without exception, relapsed after autologous stem cell transplantation, and brentuximab vedotin exposure varied. Sequences were derived from peripheral blood mononuclear cells (PBMCs), sampled before the fourth cycle of nivolumab. Receptors originate from a human donor with classical Hodgkin lymphoma.

J is TRBJ1-1 and V is TRBV7-9, with a weak D call TRBD1 (5 bases). Germline V gives CDR1 SEHNR, CDR2 FQNEAQ (reference sequence). V was trimmed by 5 bases and J by 4 bases, leaving 14 bases between them. The CDR3 is 14 amino acids. CDR3 sequence reads: CASSPRGGGTEAFF. The CDR3 bases are TGTGCCAGCAGCCCACGGGGGGGAGGCACTGAAGCTTTCTTT.

The V gene is TRBV9, the J gene TRBJ2-3; D may be TRBD2 (5 bases). The germline gives CDR1 SGDLS, CDR2 YYNGEE. Trimming pared 4 bases from V and 5 bases from J, leaving 11 bases between. The CDR3 spans 13 residues. The CDR3 sequence is CASSPGVRDTQYF. As DNA, the CDR3 is TGTGCCAGCAGCCCCGGGGTTCGAGATACGCAGTATTTT.

J is TRBJ2-2 and V is TRBV30, with 9 bases lining up with TRBD1. V lost 3 bases and J lost 2; bases outside the gene matches: 4. This CDR3 contains 15 residues. The germline V gene encodes CDR1 GTSNPN and CDR2 SVGIG (reference sequence). CDR3 amino acids: CAWRQGALNTGELFF. CDR3 nucleotides: TGTGCCTGGAGACAGGGGGCCCTTAACACCGGGGAGCTGTTTTTT.

CDR3 protein: CASSQVGGGYEQYF. CDR3 coding DNA: TGCGCCAGCAGCCAAGTCGGGGGGGGCTACGAGCAGTACTTC. The V call is TRBV4-1, the J call TRBJ2-7, with 8 bases that match TRBD2. CDR3 length: 14 residues. After removal of 1 base from V and 3 bases from J, the junction contained 2 bases not matched to a gene. CDR1 is MGHRA and CDR2 is YSYEKL in the germline V gene.

The V call is TRBV6-6, the J call TRBJ2-1; D is undetermined. The length of the CDR3 is 12 residues. V was shortened by 1 base and J by 6 bases, with 4 bases between the two germline ends. Germline V lookup: CDR1 MNHNY, CDR2 SVGAGI (reference sequence). The DNA for the CDR3 is TGTGCCAGCAGTTACTTGGGCAATGAGCAGTTCTTC. Translated: CASSYLGNEQFF.

V usage is TRBV28 and J usage is TRBJ2-2, with 7 positions matching TRBD1. The CDR3 sequence is 15 residues long. CDR1 MDHEN and CDR2 SYDVKM come from the germline V gene. The J segment lost 4 bases and the V segment lost 7 bases, leaving 9 bases of the junction unmatched. The CDR3 DNA reads TGTGCCAGCATTCTAAATACAGGGGCCACCGGGGAGCTGTTTTTT. As protein: CASILNTGATGELFF.

The chain links TRBV14 to TRBJ2-1; D is possibly TRBD2 (5 bases). V lost 2 bases and J 15 bases, leaving 17 bases between the germline ends. The CDR3 is made up of 13 amino acids. From germline, CDR1 is SGHDN and CDR2 FVKESK. CDR3 residues: CASSQQIKDSVFF. The CDR3 nucleotides are TGTGCCAGCAGCCAACAGATCAAGGACTCCGTGTTCTTC.

This clone appeared once. The chain is built from TRBV29-1 and TRBJ2-2, with D possibly being TRBD1 or TRBD2 (5 bases each). Trimming shortened V by 5 bases and J by 4 bases, and 14 bases separated the two germline ends. Per germline, CDR1 SQVTM and CDR2 ANQGSEA. The CDR3 consists of 14 residues. CDR3 amino acids: CSVLWDAVTGELFF. In DNA, the CDR3 is TGCAGCGTTCTATGGGACGCCGTCACCGGGGAGCTGTTTTTT.

The rearrangement links TRBV27 to TRBJ1-5, with TRBD1 matching 9 bases. CDR1 MNHEY and CDR2 SMNVEV come from the germline V gene (reference sequence). J was trimmed by 8 bases and V by 5 bases; bases with no gene match: 7. This CDR3 comprises 14 residues. CDR3 sequence: CASSPGQGVEPQHF. The CDR3 DNA follows: TGTGCCAGCAGTCCGGGACAGGGAGTTGAGCCCCAGCATTTT.

This chain joins TRBV12-5 and TRBJ1-2, with D hard to call. The CDR3 length is 12 residues. Germline CDR1 and CDR2: LGHNT and FRNRAP. The V and J ends lost 7 bases and 8 bases respectively, with 14 bases between them. The CDR3 loop is CASAPPGPGYTF. The CDR3 region has the DNA TGTGCTAGTGCCCCGCCTGGGCCCGGCTACACCTTC.

This chain links TRBV10-3 with TRBJ2-3; D is perhaps TRBD1 or TRBD2 (5 bases each). V was pared by 5 bases and J by 1 base, with 16 bases between. Germline values: CDR1 ENHRY, CDR2 SYGVKD. This CDR3 contains 16 residues. The CDR3 here is CAISPGPAEGTDTQYF. As DNA, the CDR3 is TGTGCCATCAGTCCGGGGCCGGCAGAAGGCACAGATACGCAGTATTTT.

The V gene is TRBV5-5, the J gene TRBJ2-2; TRBD1 matches at 7 bases. CDR1 and CDR2 from the germline V gene are SGHKS and YYEKEE (reference sequence). The CDR3 has 15 residues. V lost 0 bases, J lost 7 bases, and 6 bases stayed unmatched. The CDR3 here is CASSLEQGWSGELFF. DNA for the CDR3: TGTGCCAGCAGCTTGGAACAGGGGTGGAGCGGGGAGCTGTTTTTT.

This chain uses TRBV6-5 with TRBJ2-7; 13 bases are shared with TRBD2. The CDR3 has 14 residues. Germline lookup yields CDR1 MNHEY and CDR2 SVGAGI. J lost 4 bases, V lost 5 bases, and 2 bases had no gene match. CDR3 bases: TGTGCCAGCAGTAGGACTAGCGGGGGATACGAGCAGTACTTC. Its translation: CASSRTSGGYEQYF.

The V call is TRBV28, the J call TRBJ1-2; D remains unclear. Trimming cost V 4 bases and J 12 bases, with 18 bases left between them. The germline V gene encodes CDR1 MDHEN and CDR2 SYDVKM. The CDR3 spans 13 residues. Here the CDR3 reads CASSSQPKGLHTF. DNA for the CDR3: TGTGCCAGCAGTTCCCAACCCAAAGGCCTCCACACCTTC.

In its sample, this clone was seen once. The chain is built from TRBV27 and TRBJ2-7; D possibly corresponds to TRBD1 (5 bases). V shed 6 bases and J shed 3 bases, with 21 bases lying between them. This CDR3 comprises 16 residues. CDR1 MNHEY and CDR2 SMNVEV come from the germline V gene (reference sequence). The chain's CDR3 is CASSLTIRVQLYEQYF. CDR3 nucleotides: TGTGCCAGCAGCTTAACCATCAGGGTCCAACTCTACGAGCAGTACTTC.

The sample holds one count of this clone. J is TRBJ2-7 and V is TRBV27, with TRBD1 matching over 11 bases. V shed 5 bases and J 0 bases; nucleotides not matched to a gene: 6. Per germline, CDR1 MNHEY and CDR2 SMNVEV (reference sequence). The CDR3 consists of 16 residues. The CDR3 region has the DNA TGTGCCAGCAGTCCACAAGGACAGGGGGCCTCCTACGAGCAGTACTTC. This sequence encodes CASSPQGQGASYEQYF.

In its sample, this clone was seen once. The rearrangement links TRBV27 to TRBJ2-1; 11 bases map to TRBD2. Trimming took 7 bases from V and 3 from J; bases not matched to a gene: 5. The CDR3 runs 15 residues. Germline lookup yields CDR1 MNHEY and CDR2 SMNVEV (reference sequence). The CDR3 DNA reads TGTGCCAGCACCCTACTAGCGGGGGTCTACAATGAGCAGTTCTTC. Translating gives CASTLLAGVYNEQFF.

This rearrangement joins TRBV27 to TRBJ1-3, with D uncertain. V lost 4 bases and J 1 base, leaving 11 bases between the germline ends. Germline assignment: CDR1 MNHEY and CDR2 SMNVEV (reference sequence). The CDR3 extends over 15 amino acids. The CDR3 DNA sequence: TGTGCCAGCAGTTCCGGCCCTTCTTCTGGAAACACCATATATTTT. Protein: CASSSGPSSGNTIYF.

The chain joins TRBV27 to TRBJ2-3; D not resolved. The CDR3 has 14 residues. V dropped 11 bases and J dropped 0 bases, with 15 bases sitting between them. Germline lookup yields CDR1 MNHEY and CDR2 SMNVEV (reference sequence). This chain's CDR3 is CAARTGPSTDTQYF. CDR3 coding DNA: TGTGCCGCCAGAACGGGCCCTAGCACAGATACGCAGTATTTT.

This rearrangement joins TRBV14 to TRBJ2-1; D is unresolved. This CDR3 is 12 amino acids long. Germline lookup yields CDR1 SGHDN and CDR2 FVKESK. Trimming cost V 3 bases and J 8 bases, with 8 bases left between them. CDR3 amino acids: CASSQRRYEQFF. CDR3 in DNA: TGTGCCAGCAGCCAGAGACGTTATGAGCAGTTCTTC.

The chain recombines TRBV27 with TRBJ1-4; D is undetermined. V was trimmed by 6 bases and J by 1 base, leaving 6 bases between them. CDR1 and CDR2 from the germline V gene are MNHEY and SMNVEV (reference sequence). This CDR3 spans 13 amino acids. The CDR3 reads CASRGRTNEKLFF. In DNA, the CDR3 is TGTGCCAGCAGAGGAAGAACTAATGAAAAACTGTTTTTT.

The chain recombines TRBV27 with TRBJ1-1; D gene ambiguous. The CDR3 runs to 15 residues. Germline lookup yields CDR1 MNHEY and CDR2 SMNVEV (reference sequence). V gave up 7 bases and J gave up 3 bases, with 18 bases separating them. The CDR3 bases are TGTGCCAGCACCCCAGAGCCGGGAATGTACACTGAAGCTTTCTTT. Translating it yields CASTPEPGMYTEAFF.

The sample holds one count of this clone. This sequence joins TRBV21-1 and TRBJ2-7; no DNA check was done on the table's D call, TRBD2. TRBV21-1 corresponds to a pseudogene. This CDR3 is 14 amino acids long. CDR3 amino acids: CASSKRADRGEQYF. The CDR3 bases are TGTGCCAGCAGCAAAAGGGCAGACCGGGGCGAGCAGTACTTC.

This chain connects TRBV23-1 to TRBJ2-5; D is uncertain. TRBV23-1 is an open reading frame whose function is uncertain. V was clipped by 8 bases and J by 4 bases, with 14 bases between them. The CDR3 runs to 13 residues. The CDR3 bases are TGCGCCAGCCCCCAAGGGTGGGTAGAGACCCAGTACTTC. It yields the protein CASPQGWVETQYF.

The CDR3: CASSEFSEQFF. CDR3 nucleotide sequence: TGTGCCAGCAGTGAATTTAGTGAGCAGTTCTTC. The rearrangement links TRBV2 to TRBJ2-1; D not certain. Trimming removed 2 bases from V and 9 bases from J, with 5 bases in between. Looked up from germline, CDR1 is SNHLY and CDR2 is FYNNEI. The CDR3 has 11 residues.

The genes are TRBV7-9 and TRBJ1-2; the D gene is possibly TRBD1 (6 bases). CDR1 and CDR2 (germline): SEHNR, FQNEAQ (reference sequence). Trimming took 1 base from V and 6 from J, leaving 21 bases between them. The CDR3 covers 17 residues. CDR3 in DNA: TGTGCCAGCAGCTTAGATGTCGGCGCGGGGGCCACCGATGGCTACACCTTC. As protein: CASSLDVGAGATDGYTF.

V gene TRBV11-1 combines with J gene TRBJ1-2; possibly TRBD1 for D (6 bases). In germline, CDR1 is SGHAT, CDR2 FQDESV (reference sequence). The CDR3 has 14 amino acids. The germline V and J ends were trimmed by 3 bases and 6 bases, with 14 bases remaining between them. CDR3 protein: CASSFRSGDDGYTF. CDR3 DNA sequence: TGTGCCAGCAGCTTTCGATCAGGGGACGATGGCTACACCTTC.

The table lists this clone with a count of one. The V gene is TRBV5-8, the J gene TRBJ2-5; the D gene is possibly TRBD1 (8 bases). The CDR3 has 15 residues. V lost 5 bases to trimming and J lost 2 bases, with 16 bases between them. Looked up from germline, CDR1 is SGHTS and CDR2 is YDEGEE. CDR3 amino acids: CASRQGGRPQETQYF. As DNA, the CDR3 is TGTGCCAGCAGACAGGGGGGGAGGCCTCAAGAGACCCAGTACTTC.